These T cell receptor beta chains were read from a single sample in a study of T-cell reconstitution after alpha-beta-depleted transplantation in children. TCRdb redid the calling of the PCR reads with MiXCR, one entry per CDR3 protein. The sample gives over 550,000 distinct CDR3 sequences, about 11% of which show up once; roughly 3.9% is in the top ten. The specimen was PBMCs from the stem cell graft donor, collected from the stem cell graft. The receptors were sampled from a human donor who donated a stem cell graft to a child with acute myeloid leukemia. Both conserved end residues are part of each CDR3.

v_gene	j_gene	CDR3aa
TRBV2	TRBJ2-6	CASSTIDSGANVLTF
TRBV5-5	TRBJ2-5	CASSLEAGGKETQYF
TRBV6-5	TRBJ2-7	CASSYGHTLSYEQYF
TRBV5-1	TRBJ2-3	CASSLDPGGVVGYF
TRBV9	TRBJ2-1	CASSVVGFVGVQGGHNEQFF
TRBV9	TRBJ2-1	CASSVLAGNVEQFF
TRBV10-3	TRBJ2-2	CAISRDRGTGELFF
TRBV5-1	TRBJ2-7	CASSASLGQPSSYEQYF
TRBV30	TRBJ2-1	CAGGRLLQFF
TRBV3-1	TRBJ2-1	CASSPQLGSYNEQFF
TRBV20-1	TRBJ1-1	CSAPGPGINTEAFF
TRBV20-1	TRBJ2-1	CSAPDWNYNEQFF
TRBV14	TRBJ2-7	CASNEGGTYEQYF
TRBV5-6	TRBJ2-7	CASSLRGEWMGYEQYF
TRBV20-1	TRBJ2-7	CSASAPGGIQQYF
TRBV28	TRBJ2-5	CASSWIGGVETQYF
TRBV7-8	TRBJ2-5	CASSSGLARETQYF
TRBV5-6	TRBJ2-6	CASTERGGGANVLTF
TRBV5-1	TRBJ2-3	CASSLQGNTDTQYF
TRBV29-1	TRBJ2-5	CSVERSAGETQYF
TRBV28	TRBJ2-7	CASTRDKYEQYF
TRBV6-5	TRBJ2-1	CASSYRGTSGRNEQFF
TRBV29-1	TRBJ1-2	CSVEGAGDYGYTF
TRBV2	TRBJ1-1	CASSPVGDNWAFF
TRBV18	TRBJ2-5	CASSPVRAKETQYF
TRBV7-9	TRBJ2-7	CASSLVAGNYEQYF
TRBV20-1	TRBJ2-7	CSASSRDYSYEQYF
TRBV2	TRBJ2-2	CASSEGGRSNTGELFF
TRBV29-1	TRBJ2-2	CSVELLAGRNTGELFF
TRBV4-3	TRBJ2-2	CASSQARARELFF
TRBV10-3	TRBJ1-1	CAIRGTGGGTEAFF
TRBV5-6	TRBJ2-1	CASSLANGRDRAYNEQFF
TRBV20-1	TRBJ2-7	CSARTGTSGRAFPQYF
TRBV6-2/TRBV6-3	TRBJ2-7	CASSYGDRVYEQYF
TRBV6-1	TRBJ2-5	CASSERFGSGLSETQYF
TRBV27	TRBJ1-1	CASSRHTQNTEAFF
TRBV5-1	TRBJ2-1	CASSLESGRAFNEQFF
TRBV5-1	TRBJ2-2	CASRLRGRASNTGELFF
TRBV28	TRBJ1-2	CASSYWRGYTF
TRBV27	TRBJ2-7	CASSPGTSWEQYF
TRBV15	TRBJ2-5	CATSVDRGRETQYF
TRBV29-1	TRBJ2-1	CSVADPQTSGVYEQFF
TRBV29-1	TRBJ2-1	CSVERALGEQFF
TRBV24-1	TRBJ2-1	CATSDGLAGGVRHEQFF
TRBV2	TRBJ1-1	CASTPDRGGTEAFF
TRBV20-1	TRBJ2-1	CSASGVVMPNSYNEQFF
TRBV20-1	TRBJ2-7	CSGTRDRGGEQYF
TRBV12-3/TRBV12-4	TRBJ2-6	CASSLFAGATGANVLTF
TRBV7-2	TRBJ2-1	CASSFLGQAYNEQFF
TRBV12-3/TRBV12-4	TRBJ2-5	CASAPGAGETQYF
TRBV29-1	TRBJ2-6	CSVGGQGPSGANVLTF
TRBV6-2/TRBV6-3	TRBJ2-1	CASSLRLAGANEQFF
TRBV6-2/TRBV6-3	TRBJ2-1	CASSSGFSGRQDEQFF
TRBV4-3	TRBJ2-2	CASSQTTGRATGELFF
TRBV30	TRBJ2-2	CAWSAGYTGELFF